Following are 12 T cell receptor beta chains from one sample sequenced in a study of T cells after yellow fever vaccination. TCRdb re-analysed the 5' RACE reads in MiXCR, keeping a single row per CDR3 protein. The repertoire includes approximately 260,000 distinct CDR3 sequences, over 10% of them detected once, and roughly 0.5% sits in the top ten. Here the sequenced sample was CD4+ T cells sorted from PBMCs, taken 45 days after the yellow fever booster vaccination. Receptor source: a man aged 25-45 years who received the YFV17D yellow fever vaccine.

This chain uses TRBV6-5 with TRBJ2-7; TRBD2 matches 8 bases. This CDR3 is built from 16 residues. The germline gives CDR1 MNHEY, CDR2 SVGAGI. After removal of 4 bases from V and 1 base from J, the junction contained 9 bases not matched to a gene. CDR3 residues: CASSLTLAEGSYEQYF. CDR3 in DNA: TGTGCCAGCAGTTTGACACTAGCGGAAGGATCCTACGAGCAGTACTTC.

This clonotype turned up a few times. V usage is TRBV11-2 and J usage is TRBJ2-1, with D uncertain. Trimming cost V 5 bases and J 0 bases, with 11 bases left between them. Germline V lookup: CDR1 SGHAT, CDR2 FQNNGV. The CDR3 extends over 15 amino acids. CDR3 sequence reads: CASSPRLNSYNEQFF. In nucleotides, the CDR3 is TGTGCCAGCAGCCCCCGACTGAACTCCTACAATGAGCAGTTCTTC. Full variable domain (rest looked up from reference TRBV11-2 and TRBJ2-1): EAGVAQSPRYKIIEKRQSVAFWCNPISGHATLYWYQQILGQGPKLLIQFQNNGVVDDSQLPKDRFSAERLKGVDSTLKIQPAKLEDSAVYLCASSPRLNSYNEQFFGPGTRLTVL.

Points on this clonotype: A read error may account for a junction end that differs from germline. The chain links TRBV20-1 to TRBJ2-7, with TRBD1 identical over 8 bases. The CDR3 extends over 13 amino acids. Germline CDR1 is DFQATT and CDR2 is SNEGSKA (reference sequence). CDR3 residues: CRAKGQVRGEQYF. The DNA for the CDR3 is TGCAGAGCTAAGGGACAGGTCCGGGGGGAGCAGTACTTC.

This clonotype has more than one count but fewer than ten. V usage is TRBV5-1 and J usage is TRBJ1-6; maybe TRBD1 (5 bases). Germline loops: CDR1 SGHRS, CDR2 YFSETQ. Trimming removed 0 bases at V and 7 bases at J, with 8 bases between. The CDR3 length is 14 residues. CDR3 sequence: CASSLGQPNSPLHF. CDR3 in DNA: TGCGCCAGCAGCTTGGGACAGCCAAATTCACCCCTCCACTTT.

This sequence joins TRBV29-1 and TRBJ2-5; TRBD2 aligns across 7 bases. Germline trimming cut 6 bases from V and 5 bases from J; bases unmatched to any gene: 6. Germline assignment: CDR1 SQVTM and CDR2 ANQGSEA. The CDR3 runs to 12 residues. CDR3 bases: TGCAGCGTCTACCGGGGGGACGAGACCCAGTACTTC. It specifies CSVYRGDETQYF.

CDR3 DNA sequence: TGTGCCAGCAGTTACTCACGCCCTGACAGGTTGCAAGAGACCCAGTACTTC. Translation: CASSYSRPDRLQETQYF. This sequence joins TRBV12-3 or TRBV12-4 and TRBJ2-5, with D maybe TRBD1 (6 bases). CDR3 length: 17 residues. Trimming removed 4 bases from V and 2 bases from J, with 20 bases in between.

This clonotype was picked up a small number of times. The J gene is TRBJ2-7, the V gene TRBV29-1, with TRBD1 matching 8 bases. The CDR3 length is 12 residues. The V segment lost 7 bases and the J segment 6 bases; nucleotides outside the gene matches: 8. Germline V gives CDR1 SQVTM, CDR2 ANQGSEA. CDR3 in DNA: TGCAGCGCCCAGGACAGGGCATCCGAGCAGTACTTC. Protein product: CSAQDRASEQYF.

This clonotype appeared a few times. V usage is TRBV20-1 and J usage is TRBJ1-1; 9 bases line up with TRBD1. V shed 5 bases and J 1 base; nucleotides not matched to a gene: 5. Germline V gene data show CDR1 as DFQATT and CDR2 as SNEGSKA (reference sequence). CDR3 length: 14 residues. The CDR3 reads CSAYWDRANTEAFF. CDR3 in DNA: TGCAGTGCTTATTGGGACAGGGCGAACACTGAAGCTTTCTTT.

This clonotype was seen a few times. This chain links TRBV5-1 with TRBJ2-5; 8 bases agree with TRBD1. This CDR3 has 15 amino acids. The junction had 10 bases not matched to a gene; V was cut back by 4 bases and J by 5 bases. Per the germline V gene, CDR1 is SGHRS and CDR2 is YFSETQ. CDR3 protein: CASSPTDRAFETQYF. The CDR3 DNA reads TGCGCCAGCAGCCCGACGGACAGGGCCTTCGAGACCCAGTACTTC.

This clonotype was observed a few times. The rearrangement joins TRBV20-1 to TRBJ2-2; 9 bases are a match to TRBD2. V lost 6 bases to trimming and J lost 6 bases; unmatched junction nucleotides: 8. The CDR3 extends over 14 amino acids. In germline, CDR1 is DFQATT, CDR2 SNEGSKA (reference sequence). As DNA, the CDR3 is TGCAGTGCCACGAGGACTAGCGTTTCCGGGGAGCTGTTTTTT. Residues: CSATRTSVSGELFF.

J is TRBJ2-1 and V is TRBV2; 11 bases agree with TRBD2. There are 17 residues in the CDR3. V lost 6 bases and J lost 8; bases outside the gene matches: 15. Germline values: CDR1 SNHLY, CDR2 FYNNEI. CDR3 DNA: TGTGCCAGCAGCAAACTGCCCCCTAGCGGGAGGTACCATGAGCAGTTCTTC. Protein sequence: CASSKLPPSGRYHEQFF.

This chain joins TRBV20-1 and TRBJ2-7; 12 nucleotides line up with TRBD1. The trim removed 5 bases at V and 6 bases at J, leaving 8 bases unmatched. In germline, CDR1 is DFQATT, CDR2 SNEGSKA (reference sequence). The CDR3 contains 14 residues. The CDR3, as DNA: TGCAGTGCTCGGTCCGGGACAGGGGGCGTCGAGCAGTACTTC. Its protein is CSARSGTGGVEQYF.